Below, 21 T cell receptor beta chains from the same sample are listed, as sequenced in a study of T cell responses to AZD1222 COVID-19 vaccine. Here immunoSEQ multiplex PCR was the method, and the copy in TCRdb shows in-frame clones only, minus some. This table holds approximately 97,000 clones, roughly 84% found once. The sample consisted of peripheral blood, taken on day 0 of AZD1222 vaccination. The source is an adult in good health.

The rearrangement links TRBV30 to TRBJ2-5; the match to TRBD1 covers 7 bases. In germline, CDR1 is GTSNPN, CDR2 SVGIG (reference sequence). V was pared by 2 bases and J by 5 bases, with 11 bases of the junction left unmatched. This CDR3 comprises 15 residues. The CDR3, as DNA: TGTGCCTGGAGTATAGGGCAGGGGGTCAGGGAGACCCAGTACTTC. Its protein product is CAWSIGQGVRETQYF.

The rearrangement links TRBV18 to TRBJ1-4; TRBD1 matches 11 bases. CDR3 length: 17 residues. Trimming at V came to 1 base and at J to 5 bases, leaving 6 bases not matched to a gene. CDR1 is KGHSH, CDR2 LQKENI, per germline. The DNA for the CDR3 is TGTGCCAGCTCACCACACTGGACAGGGGGCCGAAATGAAAAACTGTTTTTT. Amino acids: CASSPHWTGGRNEKLFF.

The V and J genes are TRBV18 and TRBJ1-2; TRBD1 aligns across 9 bases. V trimming: 2 bases; J trimming: 5 bases; junction bases outside the gene matches: 0. CDR1 and CDR2 (germline): KGHSH, LQKENI. The CDR3 is 13 residues long. CDR3 amino acids: CASSPDRGYGYTF. CDR3 coding DNA: TGTGCCAGCTCACCAGACAGGGGGTATGGCTACACCTTC. The complete variable domain, with remaining parts taken from reference TRBV18 and TRBJ1-2, reads NAGVMQNPRHLVRRRGQEARLRCSPMKGHSHVYWYRQLPEEGLKFMVYLQKENIIDESGMPKERFSAEFPKEGPSILRIQQVVRGDSAAYFCASSPDRGYGYTFGSGTRLTVV.

With respect to this clone: Compared with germline, one end of the junction differs, possibly owing to a read error. The chain combines TRBV7-7 with TRBJ1-1, with a weak D call TRBD1 (5 bases). This CDR3 contains 13 residues. The germline CDR1 and CDR2 sequences are SSHAT and FNYEAQ (reference sequence). The chain's CDR3 is CASSLQVNTEAFF. The CDR3 coding sequence is TGTGCTAGCAGCTTACAGGTGAACACTGAAGCTTTCTTT. The full variable domain, with the rest looked up from reference TRBV7-7 and TRBJ1-1, is GAGVSQSPRYKVTKRGQDVTLRCDPISSHATLYWYQQALGQGPEFLTYFNYEAQPDKSGLPSDRFSAERPEGSISTLTIQRTEQRDSAMYRCASSLQVNTEAFFGQGTRLTVV.

V usage is TRBV7-8 and J usage is TRBJ1-1; D unclear. Trimming removed 5 bases from V and 11 bases from J, with 15 bases in between. The CDR3 runs to 12 residues. Per the germline V gene, CDR1 is SGHVS and CDR2 is FQNEAQ. The CDR3, as DNA: TGTGCCAGCAGCCCAACCGGGCCGGGGGCTTTCTTT. Translation gives CASSPTGPGAFF.

The chain is built from TRBV6-5 and TRBJ1-6, with D possibly matching TRBD1 (5 bases). The V gene's germline CDR1 is MNHEY and CDR2 SVGAGI. V was clipped by 7 bases and J by 8 bases, with 12 bases between them. The length of the CDR3 is 13 residues. DNA for the CDR3: TGTGCCAGCAAGGGGAATACTGATTCACCCCTCCACTTT. Translating it yields CASKGNTDSPLHF.

The chain carries TRBV18 and TRBJ1-1; D is perhaps TRBD1 (6 bases). This CDR3 region has 14 residues. CDR1 is KGHSH and CDR2 is LQKENI in the germline V gene. Deletions cut 6 bases from V and 6 bases from J, with 17 bases between. The DNA for the CDR3 is TGTGCCAGCTCCCCAGGACAGCAACGGCCTGAAGCTTTCTTT. Protein sequence: CASSPGQQRPEAFF.

The chain carries TRBV15 and TRBJ2-7; 7 positions match TRBD2. CDR1 and CDR2 (germline): LNHNV, YYDKDF (reference sequence). CDR3 length equals 14 residues. The V gene end was trimmed by 3 bases and the J gene end by 5 bases; junction bases not matched to a gene: 7. This chain's CDR3 is CATSSQAGRNEQYF. The CDR3 nucleotides are TGTGCCACCAGCAGTCAAGCGGGAAGGAACGAGCAGTACTTC. The full variable domain, in which reference TRBV15 and TRBJ2-7 provide the parts outside the CDR3, is DAMVIQNPRYQVTQFGKPVTLSCSQTLNHNVMYWYQQKSSQAPKLLFHYYDKDFNNEADTPDNFQSRRPNTSFCFLDIRSPGLGDTAMYLCATSSQAGRNEQYFGPGTRLTVT.

The rearrangement links TRBV6-5 to TRBJ1-2; unclear D gene. The V end was cut by 3 bases, the J end by 2 bases, with 13 bases between. Germline CDR1 and CDR2: MNHEY and SVGAGI. The CDR3 consists of 15 residues. CDR3 sequence reads: CASSYFSGINYGYTF. CDR3 nucleotide sequence: TGTGCCAGCAGTTATTTTTCCGGGATCAACTATGGCTACACCTTC.

The chain recombines TRBV6-6 with TRBJ1-4, with no clear D. Trimming pared 2 bases from V and 7 bases from J, leaving 11 bases between. This CDR3 contains 14 residues. CDR1 and CDR2 (germline): MNHNY, SVGAGI (reference sequence). As DNA, the CDR3 is TGTGCCAGCAGTTACCCGGAGAGGCGTGAAAAACTGTTTTTT. The encoded protein is CASSYPERREKLFF.

The chain is built from TRBV3-1 (or the pseudogene TRBV3-2) and TRBJ1-1; D is undetermined. V lost 8 bases and J 1 base, leaving 29 bases between the germline ends. The CDR3 contains 19 residues. Germline V lookup: CDR1 LGHDT, CDR2 YNNKEL (reference sequence). The CDR3: CASFPGTIQGLRGNTEAFF. In DNA form, the CDR3 reads TGTGCCAGCTTTCCCGGAACAATACAAGGGCTGAGAGGGAACACTGAAGCTTTCTTT.

This clone occurred once. The chain recombines TRBV14 with TRBJ2-5, with D perhaps TRBD2 (5 bases). The V gene lost 0 bases and the J gene lost 4 bases, with 18 bases spanning the gap. The germline V gene has CDR1 SGHDN and CDR2 FVKESK. The CDR3 length is 17 residues. The DNA of the CDR3 is TGTGCCAGCAGCCAAGAATGGGGAGATAGCTGGGGAGAGACCCAGTACTTC. Amino acid sequence: CASSQEWGDSWGETQYF.

The J gene is TRBJ2-5, the V gene TRBV5-1; D is uncertain. With 3 bases removed from V and 2 bases from J, the gap between germline ends came to 17 bases. This CDR3 contains 16 residues. The germline V gene encodes CDR1 SGHRS and CDR2 YFSETQ. The CDR3 DNA is TGCGCCAGCAGCTATTGGGGTGGCGGAAATCAAGAGACCCAGTACTTC. Amino acids: CASSYWGGGNQETQYF.

J is TRBJ1-1 and V is TRBV4-3; a possible D gene is TRBD1 (6 bases). Germline lookup yields CDR1 LGHNA and CDR2 YSLEER. CDR3 length: 14 amino acids. V gave up 5 bases and J gave up 0 bases, with 10 bases separating them. The CDR3 region has the DNA TGCGCCAGCAGCACAGGACAGTTGAACACTGAAGCTTTCTTT. The encoded protein is CASSTGQLNTEAFF.

The count of this clone is one. The chain joins TRBV9 to TRBJ1-5; weak D call: TRBD1 (6 bases). In germline, CDR1 is SGDLS, CDR2 YYNGEE. V lost 0 bases and J lost 6, with 10 bases in between. The CDR3 consists of 14 residues. In nucleotides, the CDR3 is TGTGCCAGCAGCGTAGGCGACAGGTTTCAGCCCCAGCATTTT. It specifies CASSVGDRFQPQHF.

The chain has TRBV2 and TRBJ2-7; 13 nucleotides agree with TRBD2. The germline gives CDR1 SNHLY, CDR2 FYNNEI. The CDR3 has 15 residues. The CDR3 nucleotides read TGTGCCAGCAGTCGCGGGACTAGCGGGGACCCGGGGGTTATTGTC. Residues: CASSRGTSGDPGVIV.

This rearrangement joins TRBV4-2 to TRBJ2-1; 13 nucleotides match TRBD2. In germline, CDR1 is LGHNA, CDR2 YNFKEQ. V trimming: 1 base; J trimming: 1 base; junction bases outside the gene matches: 10. CDR3 length equals 20 residues. CDR3 amino acids: CASSQGGATSGGNSYNEQFF. Here the CDR3 DNA reads TGTGCCAGCAGCCAAGGGGGTGCGACTAGCGGGGGGAATTCCTACAATGAGCAGTTCTTC.

This chain links TRBV11-2 with TRBJ1-1; D possibly corresponds to TRBD1 (5 bases). The CDR3 covers 15 residues. Between the trimmed V and J ends, which lost 4 bases and 1 base, there was a span of 13 bases. Germline V gene lookup returns CDR1 SGHAT and CDR2 FQNNGV. The CDR3 bases are TGTGCCAGCAGCTATTATCAGGGTACGAACACTGAAGCTTTCTTT. Amino acids: CASSYYQGTNTEAFF.

The chain couples TRBV6-2 or TRBV6-3 to TRBJ1-5; no reliable D call. CDR1 and CDR2 (germline): MNHEY, SVGEGT. The CDR3 runs to 15 residues. The V and J ends lost 2 bases and 8 bases respectively, with 16 bases between them. The CDR3 reads CASSYRGTLSEPQHF. The CDR3 coding sequence is TGTGCCAGCAGTTACCGTGGAACGTTGTCGGAGCCCCAGCATTTT.

The rearrangement uses TRBV24-1 and TRBJ2-1; 11 positions agree with TRBD2. Trimming at V came to 3 bases and at J to 7 bases, leaving 4 bases not matched to a gene. Germline values: CDR1 KGHDR, CDR2 SFDVKD. The CDR3 length is 15 residues. Here the CDR3 DNA reads TGTGCCACCAGTGATGGGACTAGCGGTTGGAATGAGCAGTTCTTC. This codes for CATSDGTSGWNEQFF.

The genes are TRBV29-1 and TRBJ2-1; 10 positions match TRBD1. V lost 6 bases, J lost 5 bases, and 10 bases stayed unmatched. The CDR3 length is 15 residues. Germline loops: CDR1 SQVTM, CDR2 ANQGSEA. The CDR3 DNA follows: TGCAGCGTGCCGGGACAGGGGAAGAATGACAATGAGCAGTTCTTC. Translation gives CSVPGQGKNDNEQFF.